The TCR beta chain described here comes from a study of CD8 T cells in Susac syndrome. After removal of 5 bases from V and 5 bases from J, the junction contained 7 bases not matched to a gene. Germline V gene sequence: CDR1 LNHNV, CDR2 YYDKDF (reference sequence). CDR3 size: 15 residues. RNA was extracted with the RNeasy kit, and a quantity of about 0.45 to 1 ug was reverse transcribed using random hexamers. TCRdb fed the immunoSEQ multiplex PCR reads into MiXCR, producing one record per CDR3 protein. The repertoire holds around 270,000 distinct CDR3 sequences, with around 85% as singletons. TCR beta sequencing covered blood CD8+ and CD4+ T cells. The multiple sclerosis control cohort comprised treatment-naive individuals presenting with stable or active relapsing-remitting disease. Study findings and constraints: The study acknowledged a relatively small number of individuals in its TCR sequencing and HLA analysis.

Comments on this clonotype: Its specificity is unknown.

The V call is TRBV15, the J call TRBJ2-3; the match to TRBD2 covers 10 bases. The sample comprised CD8+ T cells from PBMCs. The TCR originated in a human donor with multiple sclerosis. The CDR3 is CATSLSGRALDTQYF. The CDR3 bases are TGTGCCACCAGCCTCAGCGGGAGGGCCTTAGATACGCAGTATTTT.